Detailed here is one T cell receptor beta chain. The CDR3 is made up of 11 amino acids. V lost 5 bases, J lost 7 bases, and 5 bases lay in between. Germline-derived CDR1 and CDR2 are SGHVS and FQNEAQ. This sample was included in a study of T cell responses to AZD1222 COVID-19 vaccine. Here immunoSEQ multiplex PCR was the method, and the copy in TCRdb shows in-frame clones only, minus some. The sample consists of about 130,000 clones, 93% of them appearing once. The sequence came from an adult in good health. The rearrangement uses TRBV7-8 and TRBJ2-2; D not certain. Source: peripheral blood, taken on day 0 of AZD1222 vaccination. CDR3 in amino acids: CASSQLGELFF. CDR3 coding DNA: TGTGCCAGCAGCCAGCTCGGGGAGCTGTTTTTT.